These T cell receptor beta chains were read from a single sample in a study of human T cells and chemical hapten exposure. MiXCR, applied by TCRdb to the RACE reads, yields one record per CDR3 protein. This table holds some 77,000 distinct CDR3 sequences, about 8.6% found once. Sequencing was carried out using whole blood. The receptors stem from a female donor in good health. Some clones in this sample may be carry-over from other donors' samples. Each CDR3 is given with its conserved first and last residue. The D gene is left open where the match is weak. The size of a clone is reported for some rows only, either as once, few or many, or as a class for expanded clones.

>NA|TRBV7-2|16|many|TRBJ2-3
CASSPLGGSLTDTQYF
TGTGCCAGCAGCCCCCTTGGAGGGAGTCTCACAGATACGCAGTATTTT
>NA|TRBV3-1|12|few|TRBJ2-1
CASSHPSNEQFF
TGTGCCAGCAGCCACCCGTCCAATGAGCAGTTCTTC
>NA|TRBV29-1|12|NA|TRBJ1-1
CSGGGKGTEAFF
TGCAGTGGTGGTGGTAAGGGCACTGAAGCTTTCTTT
>NA|TRBV7-2|14|few|TRBJ1-1
CASSPGGVNTEAFF
TGTGCCAGCAGCCCGGGCGGAGTGAACACTGAAGCTTTCTTT
>TRBD2|TRBV20-1|19|few|TRBJ2-3
CSARDPGLAGGLSTDTQYF
TGCAGTGCTAGGGATCCTGGACTAGCGGGGGGGCTTAGCACAGATACGCAGTATTTT
>TRBD2|TRBV6-5|18|few|TRBJ2-3
CASSYSMGAGGPVDTQYF
TGTGCCAGCAGTTACTCGATGGGGGCGGGGGGGCCTGTAGATACGCAGTATTTT
>NA|TRBV4-3|14|NA|TRBJ1-2
CASSQDITNYGYTF
TGCGCCAGCAGCCAAGATATTACAAACTATGGCTACACCTTC
>NA|TRBV2|13|few|TRBJ1-2
CASSDGEGYGYTF
TGTGCCAGCAGTGACGGGGAGGGCTATGGCTACACCTTC
>NA|TRBV29-1|15|NA|TRBJ2-5
CSVPHIGHIQETQYF
TGCAGCGTCCCACATATAGGACACATCCAAGAGACCCAGTACTTC
>NA|TRBV7-9|15|few|TRBJ1-2
CASSSPARGVYGYTF
TGTGCCAGCAGCTCCCCGGCCAGGGGTGTATATGGCTACACCTTC
>NA|TRBV29-1|15|NA|TRBJ2-6
CSVLGESSGANVLTF
TGCAGCGTCTTAGGGGAATCCTCTGGGGCCAACGTCCTGACTTTC
>NA|TRBV13|14|few|TRBJ2-3
CASSSARGADTQYF
TGTGCCAGCAGTTCCGCCCGCGGGGCAGATACGCAGTATTTT
>TRBD1|TRBV2|15|many|TRBJ2-3
CASSGGTGGTDTQYF
TGTGCCAGCAGTGGAGGAACAGGGGGCACAGATACGCAGTATTTT
>TRBD1|TRBV7-2|18|few|TRBJ1-4
CASSLRQGLSQANEKLFF
TGTGCCAGCAGCTTACGACAGGGCTTGAGTCAGGCTAATGAAAAACTGTTTTTT
>NA|TRBV10-3|13|many|TRBJ2-3
CAIKGRVADTQYF
TGTGCCATCAAGGGCAGGGTGGCAGATACGCAGTATTTT
>NA|TRBV14|18|few|TRBJ2-3
CASSQDMAWRGSTDTQYF
TGTGCCAGCAGCCAAGATATGGCCTGGCGGGGAAGCACAGATACGCAGTATTTT
>NA|TRBV12-3/TRBV12-4|15|many|TRBJ1-1
CASSFEAGRGTEAFF
TGTGCCAGCAGTTTCGAGGCAGGGCGGGGGACTGAAGCTTTCTTT
>NA|TRBV7-2|14|many|TRBJ2-5
CASSFGLALETQYF
TGTGCCAGCAGCTTTGGGCTAGCGTTAGAGACCCAGTACTTC
>TRBD1|TRBV19|16|many|TRBJ2-2
CASSMGRQGRHGELFF
TGTGCCAGTAGTATGGGACGACAGGGGCGCCACGGGGAGCTGTTTTTT
>TRBD1|TRBV7-2|14|many|TRBJ2-1
CASSSRQGAIEQFF
TGTGCCAGCAGCTCAAGACAGGGGGCAATAGAGCAGTTCTTC
>TRBD2|TRBV6-2/TRBV6-3|17|NA|TRBJ2-1
CASSSISRGGTYNEQFF
TGTGCCAGCAGCTCTATCAGCCGGGGGGGCACCTACAATGAGCAGTTCTTC
>NA|TRBV25-1|13|medium-sized|TRBJ1-1
CASSFTENTEAFF
TGTGCCAGCAGTTTCACAGAGAACACTGAAGCTTTCTTT
>NA|TRBV7-9|13|many|TRBJ2-1
CASSLSGGNEQFF
TGTGCCAGCAGCCTATCAGGGGGGAATGAGCAGTTCTTC
>TRBD2|TRBV30|13|many|TRBJ2-7
CAWSSLAGFEQYF
TGTGCCTGGAGTAGCCTAGCGGGGTTCGAGCAGTACTTC
>TRBD2|TRBV19|13|few|TRBJ2-2
CASSAGGTGELFF
TGTGCCAGTAGCGCGGGAGGCACCGGGGAGCTGTTTTTT
>NA|TRBV20-1|13|few|TRBJ1-6
CSARRDNNSPLHF
TGCAGTGCTAGACGGGACAACAATTCACCCCTCCACTTT
>NA|TRBV5-5|16|many|TRBJ2-3
CASSPGHTINTDTQYF
TGTGCCAGCAGCCCTGGACACACAATAAACACAGATACGCAGTATTTT
>TRBD2|TRBV18|17|few|TRBJ2-3
CASSPPLAGPSTDTQYF
TGTGCCAGCTCACCTCCTCTAGCGGGTCCTAGCACAGATACGCAGTATTTT
>NA|TRBV12-3/TRBV12-4|15|NA|TRBJ2-1
CASSLGGAGSHEQFF
TGTGCCAGCAGTTTAGGAGGGGCAGGGTCGCATGAGCAGTTCTTC